This TCR beta chain was sequenced during a study of T-cell reconstitution after alpha-beta-depleted transplantation in children. The CDR3 spans 13 residues. J was trimmed by 7 bases and V by 5 bases; bases with no gene match: 9. Germline loops: CDR1 DFQATT, CDR2 SNEGSKA (reference sequence). Construction of the TCRbeta library involved unique molecular identifiers. TCRdb fed the PCR reads into MiXCR, producing one record per CDR3 protein. Of 640,000 or so distinct CDR3 sequences in the sample, roughly 15% were seen once. This clonotype has just a few counts. The sequence derives from a human donor who donated a stem cell graft to a child with acute myeloid leukemia. The genes are TRBV20-1 and TRBJ1-1, with 8 bases identical to TRBD1. Material: PBMCs from the stem cell graft donor, obtained from the stem cell graft. The DNA for the CDR3 is TGCAGTGCTCGCGGACAGGGTGGGGGTGAAGCTTTCTTT. It translates to CSARGQGGGEAFF.